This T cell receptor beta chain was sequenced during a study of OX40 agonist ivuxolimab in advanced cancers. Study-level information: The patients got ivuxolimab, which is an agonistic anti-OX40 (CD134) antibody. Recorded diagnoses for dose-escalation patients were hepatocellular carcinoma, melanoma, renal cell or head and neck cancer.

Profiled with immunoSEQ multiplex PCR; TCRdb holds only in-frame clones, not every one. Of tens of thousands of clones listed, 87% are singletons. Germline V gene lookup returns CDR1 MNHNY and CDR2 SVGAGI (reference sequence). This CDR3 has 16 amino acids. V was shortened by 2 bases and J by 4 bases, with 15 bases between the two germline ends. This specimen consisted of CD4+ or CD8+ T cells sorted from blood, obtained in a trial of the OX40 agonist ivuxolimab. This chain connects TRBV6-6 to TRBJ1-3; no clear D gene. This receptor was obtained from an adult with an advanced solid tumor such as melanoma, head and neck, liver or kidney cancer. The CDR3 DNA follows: TGTGCCAGCAGTTACGAGGCCGCGGCAAAAGGAAACACCATATATTTT. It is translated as CASSYEAAAKGNTIYF.